This entry lists 19 T cell receptor beta chains sequenced from one sample in a study of cytomegalovirus exposure and HLA in healthy donors. Both 60 Vbeta primers and 13 Jbeta primers went into the PCR. Profiling relied on immunoSEQ multiplex PCR, and the TCRdb table lists in-frame clones only, not all of them. The sample contains fewer than 120,000 clones, approximately 79% of which appear only once. Sequencing was performed on PBMCs. The receptor source for this set is a man aged 25-45 years in good health and CMV-seropositive.

This chain uses TRBV15 with TRBJ2-3, with D tentatively TRBD2 (5 bases). The CDR3 has 13 amino acids. V lost 4 bases and J 5 bases, leaving 10 bases between the germline ends. The germline CDR1 and CDR2 sequences are LNHNV and YYDKDF (reference sequence). DNA of the CDR3: TGTGCCACCAGCAAAACCGAGGGAGATACGCAGTATTTT. It translates to CATSKTEGDTQYF. The variable domain in full, completed from reference TRBV15 and TRBJ2-3, reads DAMVIQNPRYQVTQFGKPVTLSCSQTLNHNVMYWYQQKSSQAPKLLFHYYDKDFNNEADTPDNFQSRRPNTSFCFLDIRSPGLGDTAMYLCATSKTEGDTQYFGPGTRLTVL.

The chain links TRBV5-1 to TRBJ1-1; TRBD1 matches at 11 bases. Germline lookup yields CDR1 SGHRS and CDR2 YFSETQ. This CDR3 region has 17 residues. After removal of 0 bases from V and 5 bases from J, the junction contained 9 bases not matched to a gene. CDR3 bases: TGCGCCAGCAGCTTGGCCAGGACAGGGGGCGCTTTGACTGAAGCTTTCTTT. Translating it yields CASSLARTGGALTEAFF.

The chain combines TRBV6-4 with TRBJ2-5; TRBD2 might be the D (5 bases). The CDR3 has 19 residues. V lost 11 bases and J 3 bases, leaving 34 bases between the germline ends. CDR1 and CDR2 (germline): MRHNA, SNTAGT. The CDR3 bases are TGTGCCCCCCTGACGGAGAGGGAGCCCTTTAGGGTTGGAGAAGAGACCCAGTACTTC. Amino acid sequence: CAPLTEREPFRVGEETQYF.

The chain couples TRBV7-6 to TRBJ2-5; TRBD2 might be the D (5 bases). V gave up 8 bases and J gave up 3 bases, with 16 bases separating them. Germline V CDR1 and CDR2: SGHVS, FNYEAQ. The CDR3 has 14 residues. CDR3 nucleotide sequence: TGTGCCAGCGCCGCGTTAGTCGGGGAAGAGACCCAGTACTTC. It specifies CASAALVGEETQYF.

The V and J genes are TRBV29-1 and TRBJ1-1, with 7 bases matching TRBD1. The CDR3 has 14 residues. CDR1 is SQVTM, CDR2 ANQGSEA, per germline. V trimming: 6 bases; J trimming: 1 base; junction bases outside the gene matches: 8. The CDR3 region has the DNA TGCAGCGTGGGGGACGACAGGGAGAACACTGAAGCTTTCTTT. Translating gives CSVGDDRENTEAFF.

The gene calls are TRBV9 and TRBJ2-3; possibly TRBD2 for D (7 bases). The CDR3 covers 14 residues. Germline CDR1 is SGDLS and CDR2 is YYNGEE. The V gene lost 4 bases and the J gene lost 3 bases, with 12 bases spanning the gap. CDR3 in amino acids: CASSSAGATDTQYF. CDR3 in DNA: TGTGCCAGCAGCTCCGCGGGGGCGACAGATACGCAGTATTTT.

The genes are TRBV15 and TRBJ1-1; no reliable D call. Germline-derived CDR1 and CDR2 are LNHNV and YYDKDF (reference sequence). The CDR3 is made up of 12 amino acids. V lost 3 bases and J 7 bases, leaving 9 bases between the germline ends. The CDR3 DNA sequence: TGTGCCACCAGCAGGTTTGAGGGTGAAGCTTTCTTT. Translated, it gives CATSRFEGEAFF.

V usage is TRBV27 and J usage is TRBJ2-7, with TRBD2 identical over 7 bases. Germline V CDR1 and CDR2: MNHEY, SMNVEV (reference sequence). The CDR3 consists of 13 residues. J lost 5 bases, V lost 4 bases, and 5 bases had no gene match. The CDR3 bases are TGTGCCAGCAGTTCCGGGGGGTTAAACGAGCAGTACTTC. This gives the protein CASSSGGLNEQYF.

This clone has a handful of counts. The rearrangement joins TRBV5-4 to TRBJ1-2; TRBD1 is a possible D gene (5 bases). The CDR3 totals 13 residues. The V gene's germline CDR1 is SGHNT and CDR2 YYREEE (reference sequence). The V gene lost 2 bases and the J gene lost 6 bases, with 11 bases spanning the gap. CDR3 region: CASSLRGGNGYTF. The DNA of the CDR3 is TGTGCCAGCAGCTTACGGGGGGGGAATGGCTACACCTTC.

The chain is built from TRBV5-6 and TRBJ2-2; D is possibly TRBD1 (5 bases). V gave up 0 bases and J gave up 11 bases, with 17 bases separating them. This CDR3 region has 15 residues. CDR1 and CDR2 (germline): SGHDT, YYEEEE. As DNA, the CDR3 is TGTGCCAGCAGCTTGGAGATCGACAGCCACCGTGAGCTGTTTTTT. It yields the protein CASSLEIDSHRELFF.

This chain joins TRBV11-2 and TRBJ1-2; D gene uncertain. Trimming removed 0 bases from V and 0 bases from J, with 8 bases in between. Germline V lookup: CDR1 SGHAT, CDR2 FQNNGV. This CDR3 has 15 amino acids. In DNA form, the CDR3 reads TGTGCCAGCAGCTTAGACCCGGGAACTAACTATGGCTACACCTTC. Amino acid sequence: CASSLDPGTNYGYTF.

CDR3 sequence: CASSVGQDGGEQYF. Here the CDR3 DNA reads TGTGCCAGCTCCGTAGGCCAGGATGGGGGGGAGCAGTACTTC. V and J are TRBV18 and TRBJ2-7; tentatively, D is TRBD2 (6 bases). This CDR3 spans 14 amino acids. Germline CDR1 is KGHSH and CDR2 is LQKENI. Trimming stripped 6 bases from V and 7 bases from J, with 19 bases between.

The chain couples TRBV19 to TRBJ1-1, with a tentative D call TRBD1 (5 bases). Between the trimmed V and J ends, which lost 1 base and 1 base, there was a span of 10 bases. The CDR3 has 15 amino acids. In germline, CDR1 is LNHDA, CDR2 SQIVND (reference sequence). This chain's CDR3 is CASSIVGAWNTEAFF. In nucleotides, the CDR3 is TGTGCCAGTAGTATAGTTGGGGCATGGAACACTGAAGCTTTCTTT. The variable domain in full, completed from reference TRBV19 and TRBJ1-1, reads DGGITQSPKYLFRKEGQNVTLSCEQNLNHDAMYWYRQDPGQGLRLIYYSQIVNDFQKGDIAEGYSVSREKKESFPLTVTSAQKNPTAFYLCASSIVGAWNTEAFFGQGTRLTVV.

The V gene is TRBV7-3, the J gene TRBJ1-2; 7 nucleotides agree with TRBD1. The junction had 7 bases not matched to a gene; V was cut back by 4 bases and J by 8 bases. Germline-derived CDR1 and CDR2 are SGHTA and FQGTGA. The CDR3 has 13 amino acids. CDR3 loop: CASSSKGAQGYTF. The CDR3 coding sequence is TGTGCCAGCAGCTCAAAGGGGGCCCAGGGCTACACCTTC.

This rearrangement joins TRBV15 to TRBJ2-7; the match to TRBD1 covers 9 bases. The CDR3 totals 15 residues. Losses at the gene ends were 5 bases for V and 1 base for J; bases not matched to a gene: 6. CDR1 and CDR2 (germline): LNHNV, YYDKDF (reference sequence). The CDR3 here is CATSPGTGNSYEQYF. The DNA for the CDR3 is TGTGCCACCAGCCCGGGGACAGGGAATTCCTACGAGCAGTACTTC.

The rearrangement links TRBV11-2 to TRBJ2-7; 7 positions match TRBD1. Per the germline V gene, CDR1 is SGHAT and CDR2 is FQNNGV. V lost 5 bases to trimming and J lost 2 bases; unmatched junction nucleotides: 21. The CDR3 loop spans 19 amino acids. CDR3 sequence reads: CASSHYSTSRDRQAYEQYF. Written as DNA, the CDR3 is TGTGCCAGCAGCCACTACTCAACGTCCCGGGACAGACAGGCCTACGAGCAGTACTTC. Using reference TRBV11-2 and TRBJ2-7 for the parts outside the CDR3, the full variable domain is EAGVAQSPRYKIIEKRQSVAFWCNPISGHATLYWYQQILGQGPKLLIQFQNNGVVDDSQLPKDRFSAERLKGVDSTLKIQPAKLEDSAVYLCASSHYSTSRDRQAYEQYFGPGTRLTVT.

The chain uses TRBV30 and TRBJ2-7; 11 bases agree with TRBD1. Trimming at V came to 3 bases and at J to 4 bases, leaving 5 bases not matched to a gene. This CDR3 comprises 14 residues. Germline V gene lookup returns CDR1 GTSNPN and CDR2 SVGIG (reference sequence). Written as DNA, the CDR3 is TGTGCCTGGAGCGGGACAGGGGGAACTTACGAGCAGTACTTC. Protein sequence: CAWSGTGGTYEQYF.

The chain couples TRBV21-1 to TRBJ1-5. TRBV21-1 is tagged as a pseudogene. CDR3 size: 16 residues. The CDR3 spells CASRKCGGYSNQPQHF. Here the CDR3 DNA reads TGTGCCAGCAGAAAATGCGGGGGATATAGCAATCAGCCCCAGCATTTT.

The chain joins TRBV11-3 to TRBJ2-5; the match to TRBD2 covers 9 bases. The V gene's germline CDR1 is SGHNT and CDR2 YENEEA. This CDR3 region has 17 residues. The V gene end was trimmed by 4 bases and the J gene end by 5 bases; junction bases not matched to a gene: 14. The CDR3 coding sequence is TGTGCCAGCAGCTCGGGTCACGCGGGGGGGCCGGGGGAGACCCAGTACTTC. This sequence encodes CASSSGHAGGPGETQYF.